This T cell receptor (beta chain) emerged from a study of beta chain features in type 1 diabetes. Study-level points and caveats: When VDJ junctions were examined, type 1 diabetes patients showed fewer insertions and more deletions. All four CD4+ subsets from Type 1 diabetes patients carried moderately but significantly shorter TCRB CDR3s. A closer apparent resemblance between naive, central memory and Treg TCRB repertoires was seen in patients than in healthy donors.

The CDR3 has 15 residues. V was pared by 5 bases and J by 8 bases, with 7 bases of the junction left unmatched. Per the germline V gene, CDR1 is SGHTA and CDR2 is FQGNSA. Expressed TCRB transcripts got sequenced, as all isolated RNA was reverse transcribed. TCRdb's table, derived via immunoSEQ multiplex PCR, lists solely in-frame clones and lacks some. The sample contains 600,000 to 750,000 clones, 9.5% to 15% of which appear only once. This clone was observed a few times. As yet, its antigen is unknown. The rearrangement links TRBV7-2 to TRBJ2-1; 12 nucleotides line up with TRBD1. The sequenced sample consisted of naive CD4+ T cells from blood. The TCR was taken from a man in his thirties or forties with type 1 diabetes. CDR3 in DNA: TGTGCCAGCAGCCGGGGACAGGGGGCGGGCGATGAGCAGTTCTTC. Its protein product is CASSRGQGAGDEQFF. The full variable domain, completed using reference TRBV7-2 and TRBJ2-1, is GAGVSQSPSNKVTEKGKDVELRCDPISGHTALYWYRQSLGQGLEFLIYFQGNSAPDKSGLPSDRFSAERTGGSVSTLTIQRTQQEDSAVYLCASSRGQGAGDEQFFGPGTRLTVL.